This section outlines one T cell receptor (beta chain) sequence together with its context. As handled by the study authors: For nucleated cells, counts were estimated from reference gene primer amplification. Sequencing was performed with immunoSEQ multiplex PCR; in TCRdb, only in-frame clones are kept and a portion is missing. D and trimming come from the DNA, and the V and J calls and clone size come from that table. The sample lists 110,000 to 150,000 clones; 81% were seen once. This sample was included in a study of blood T cell repertoires in COVID-19. Study-wide context: From the United States, Italy and Spain came samples of acute and convalescent COVID-19. From T cells, B-cell-depleted T cells, or PBMCs came the material, which was cDNA or gDNA.

Germline V CDR1 and CDR2: SEHNR, FQNEAQ (reference sequence). The CDR3 is made up of 18 amino acids. The junction had 11 bases not matched to a gene; V was cut back by 4 bases and J by 4 bases. The origin of this receptor is a human donor in a cohort sampled during active COVID-19. The sequencing sample was made of peripheral blood. V gene TRBV7-9 combines with J gene TRBJ2-5; 14 positions match TRBD2. The CDR3 loop reads CASSSLNEGLAGVETQYF. CDR3 DNA: TGTGCCAGCAGCTCGCTAAACGAGGGACTAGCGGGAGTAGAGACCCAGTACTTC.